Below, one T cell receptor beta chain is given with its context. Its antigen remains undetermined. No base-level quality is on record; no much larger clone is a single base apart. The record originates from a study of blood T cells in healthy people across ages (dated by TCRdb to between 2015 and 2017). In the study overall: Template switching captured roughly one uniquely barcoded TCR beta cDNA molecule per two T cells in model experiments. To track age-related changes in TCR beta repertoire diversity, the study relied on deep sequencing normalized with unique cDNA molecular identifiers. Donors were grouped into four age groups: young (average 16 years), middle-aged (39), aged (roughly 62) and long-lived (less than 85). To avoid experimental bias, donors of different ages were spread randomly across the sequencing lanes. Two additional independent replicas of 1 million unique cDNA reads from the same blood draw were analyzed for two donors (one aged 18 to 29 and one aged 80 or older).

The 39 donors, aged about 6 to 95 years, were systemically healthy Caucasian individuals from Russia. Approximately 9 milliliters of peripheral blood were collected from each donor into EDTA-treated Vacutainer tubes. Ficoll-Paque density-gradient centrifugation was used to isolate PBMCs, with at least 6.5 million per sample. Total RNA, at least 6 micrograms per sample, was extracted from PBMCs with Trizol reagent. For every donor, an aliquot of PBMCs went through flow cytometry to measure the percentages of naive CD45RAhigh/CD27high T cells. Receptors were amplified or captured by 5' RACE. TCRdb shows the sequencer as Illumina HiSeq 2500. A second roughly 6 to 12 cycle PCR used a sample-barcoded 5' primer and a J-beta primer mix. Each TCR beta cDNA molecule received a unique molecular identifier from a template-switch 5' adaptor carrying 12 random nucleotides. At least 3 million CDR3-containing paired-end reads were obtained from each sample. All of the RNA was converted into first-strand cDNA using the Mint cDNA synthesis kit, with a TRBC-specific oligonucleotide serving as the primer. Following uracil-DNA glycosylase treatment, a first 18-cycle PCR with universal primers M1SS and BC2_uni_R was performed on all cDNA. Concerning the study's data processing: Each sample was normalized by randomly selecting 1 million high-quality reads, each carrying a distinct molecular identifier. Reads sharing molecular identifiers were discarded rather than binned into consensus sequences. MiTCR, run with a Q25 quality threshold and the strictest error-elimination algorithm, handled CDR3 identification, clonotype clustering and error correction. A nonparametric unseen species model using Euler transformation provided a lower-bound estimate of total TCR beta diversity. The raw public data were reprocessed by TCRdb itself: fastp quality trimming at Q25, MiXCR clonotype calling, in-frame beta chains only. Duplicate CDR3 protein sequences are folded into a single record with the most common DNA and genes. For this entry, the V and J calls and clone size follow TCRdb and not the study's own pipeline. A total of hundreds of thousands of distinct CDR3 sequences appear in this sample, around 45% of them only once. 25% to 35% of the sample rests with the top ten.

Unmatched junction bases come to 9, with V trimmed by 3 bases and J by 4 bases. The CDR3 sequence holds 15 residues, the cysteine and phenylalanine included. Just the 45-base CDR3 DNA is kept, in frame starting at base 1. CDR1 and CDR2, per the germline V gene (reference sequence), are DFQATT and SNEGSKA. Study-wide findings and limitations: Conclusive comparison of naive and antigen-experienced compartments was prevented by the profiling of bulk unsorted PBMCs. Observed TCR beta diversity per million T cells fell roughly linearly with age, and a significant reduction was already apparent by age roughly 41. Compared with the aged group, the long-lived group had more naive CD4+ T cells, fewer expanded clones and increased TCR diversity, a pattern suggesting age selection. The percentage of naive T cells measured by flow cytometry correlated strongly with observed TCR beta diversity. Donor CMV infection status was unknown, potentially confounding age-related changes in expanded clonotypes. Total diversity estimates from one million sequenced T cells were considered lower bounds and underestimates.

Sequenced material: blood. The chain links TRBV20-1 with TRBJ2-7; TRBD2 agrees with 10 junctional bases. The clonotype originates from a woman aged 55 to 70 in good health. The CDR3 region has the sequence CSASLSGRAQYEQYF. In nucleotides, the sequence is TGCAGTGCTAGTCTCAGCGGGAGGGCCCAATACGAGCAGTACTTC.